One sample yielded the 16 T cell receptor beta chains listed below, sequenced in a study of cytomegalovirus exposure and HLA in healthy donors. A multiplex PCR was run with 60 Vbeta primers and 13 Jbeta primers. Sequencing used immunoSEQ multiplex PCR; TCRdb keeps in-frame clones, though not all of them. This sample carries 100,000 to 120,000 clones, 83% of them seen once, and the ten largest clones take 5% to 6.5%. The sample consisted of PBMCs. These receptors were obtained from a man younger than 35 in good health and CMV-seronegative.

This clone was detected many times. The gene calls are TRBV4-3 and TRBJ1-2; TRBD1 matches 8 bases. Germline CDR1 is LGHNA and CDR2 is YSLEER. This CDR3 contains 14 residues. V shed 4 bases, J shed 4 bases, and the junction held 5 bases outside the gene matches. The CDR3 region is CASSPLQGGYGYTF. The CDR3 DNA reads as TGCGCCAGCAGCCCATTACAGGGGGGCTATGGCTACACCTTC.

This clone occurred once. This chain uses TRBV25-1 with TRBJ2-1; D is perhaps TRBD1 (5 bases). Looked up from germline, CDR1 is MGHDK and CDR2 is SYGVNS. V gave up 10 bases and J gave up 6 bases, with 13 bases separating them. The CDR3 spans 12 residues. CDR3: CATQAQGNEQFF. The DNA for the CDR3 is TGTGCCACCCAGGCCCAGGGCAATGAGCAGTTCTTC.

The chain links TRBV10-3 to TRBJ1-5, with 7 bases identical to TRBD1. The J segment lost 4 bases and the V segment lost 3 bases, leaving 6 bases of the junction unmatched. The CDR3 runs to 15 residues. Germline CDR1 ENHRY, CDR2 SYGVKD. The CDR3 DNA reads TGTGCCATCAGTGATGAGGGGGCAGGGAATCAGCCCCAGCATTTT. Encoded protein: CAISDEGAGNQPQHF.

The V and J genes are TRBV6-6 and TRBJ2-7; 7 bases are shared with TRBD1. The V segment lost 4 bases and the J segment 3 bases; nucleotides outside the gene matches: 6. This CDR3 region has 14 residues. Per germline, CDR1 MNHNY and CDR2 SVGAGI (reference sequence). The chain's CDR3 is CASSLTGNHYEQYF. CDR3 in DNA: TGTGCCAGCAGTTTGACAGGGAACCACTACGAGCAGTACTTC.

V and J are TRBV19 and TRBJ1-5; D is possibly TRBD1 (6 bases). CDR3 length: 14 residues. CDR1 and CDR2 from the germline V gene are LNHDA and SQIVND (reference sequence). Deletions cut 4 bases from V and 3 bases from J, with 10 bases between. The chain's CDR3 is CASSTRDTNQPQHF. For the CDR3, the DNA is TGTGCCAGTAGTACCCGGGACACCAATCAGCCCCAGCATTTT.

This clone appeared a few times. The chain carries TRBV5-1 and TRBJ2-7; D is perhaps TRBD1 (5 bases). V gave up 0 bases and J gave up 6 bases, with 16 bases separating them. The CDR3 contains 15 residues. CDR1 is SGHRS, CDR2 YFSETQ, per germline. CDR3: CASSLGSRVPSEQYF. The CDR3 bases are TGCGCCAGCAGCTTGGGGTCCAGGGTCCCCTCCGAGCAGTACTTC.

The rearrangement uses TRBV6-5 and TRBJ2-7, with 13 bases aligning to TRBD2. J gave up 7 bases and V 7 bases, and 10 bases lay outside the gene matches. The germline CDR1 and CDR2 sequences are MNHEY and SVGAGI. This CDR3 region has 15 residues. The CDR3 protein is CASTRLLAGGAEQYF. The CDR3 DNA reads TGTGCCAGCACACGTCTACTAGCGGGAGGGGCAGAGCAGTACTTC.

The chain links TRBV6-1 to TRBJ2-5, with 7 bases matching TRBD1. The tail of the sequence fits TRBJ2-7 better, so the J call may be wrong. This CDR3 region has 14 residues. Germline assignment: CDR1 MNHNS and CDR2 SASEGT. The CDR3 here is CASSEGDSSYEQYF. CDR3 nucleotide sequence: TGTGCCAGCAGTGAAGGGGACAGCTCCTACGAGCAGTACTTC.

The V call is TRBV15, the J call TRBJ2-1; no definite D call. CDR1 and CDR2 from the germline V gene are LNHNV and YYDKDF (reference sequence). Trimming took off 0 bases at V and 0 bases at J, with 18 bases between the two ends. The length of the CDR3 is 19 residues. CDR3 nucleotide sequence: TGTGCCACCAGCAGAGATCTTTCTGCCGTGGAGAGCTCCTACAATGAGCAGTTCTTC. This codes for CATSRDLSAVESSYNEQFF.

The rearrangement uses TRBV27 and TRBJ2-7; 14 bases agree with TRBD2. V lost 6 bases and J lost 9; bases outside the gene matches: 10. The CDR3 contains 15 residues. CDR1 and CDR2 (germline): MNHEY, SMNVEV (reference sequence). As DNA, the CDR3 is TGTGCCAGCAGCCCTTCGGGACTAGCGGGAGAAGGGCAGTACTTC. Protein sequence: CASSPSGLAGEGQYF.

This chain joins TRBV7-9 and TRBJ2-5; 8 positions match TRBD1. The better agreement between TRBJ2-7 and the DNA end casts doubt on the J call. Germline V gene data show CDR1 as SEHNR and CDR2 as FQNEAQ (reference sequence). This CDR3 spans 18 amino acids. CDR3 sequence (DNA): TGTGCCAGCAGCCCCCCCCAGGGCAGGGGGCTATCTTCCTACGAGCAGTACTTC. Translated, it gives CASSPPQGRGLSSYEQYF.

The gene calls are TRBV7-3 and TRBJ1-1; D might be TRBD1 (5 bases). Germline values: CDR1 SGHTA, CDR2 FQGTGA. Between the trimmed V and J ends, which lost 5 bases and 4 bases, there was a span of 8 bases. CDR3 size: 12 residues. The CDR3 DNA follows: TGTGCCAGCAGCCGGGGGGGCACTGAAGCTTTCTTT. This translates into CASSRGGTEAFF.

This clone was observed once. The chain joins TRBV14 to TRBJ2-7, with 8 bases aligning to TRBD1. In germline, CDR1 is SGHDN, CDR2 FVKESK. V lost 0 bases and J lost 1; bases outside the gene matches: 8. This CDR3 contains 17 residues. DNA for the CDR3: TGTGCCAGCAGCCAAGATAGAAGCAGGGGGCTGTCCTACGAGCAGTACTTC. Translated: CASSQDRSRGLSYEQYF.

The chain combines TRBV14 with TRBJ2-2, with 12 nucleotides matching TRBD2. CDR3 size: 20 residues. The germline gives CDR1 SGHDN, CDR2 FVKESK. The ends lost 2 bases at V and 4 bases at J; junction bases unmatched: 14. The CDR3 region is CASSQSYLPGLAGTTGELFF. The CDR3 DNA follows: TGTGCCAGCAGCCAATCGTACCTCCCTGGACTAGCGGGAACCACCGGGGAGCTGTTTTTT.

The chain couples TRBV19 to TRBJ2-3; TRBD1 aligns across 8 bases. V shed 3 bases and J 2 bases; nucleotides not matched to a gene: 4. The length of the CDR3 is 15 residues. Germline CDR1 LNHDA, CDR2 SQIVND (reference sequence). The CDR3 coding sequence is TGTGCCAGTAGTATTGGGCAGGGGGCCACAGATACGCAGTATTTT. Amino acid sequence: CASSIGQGATDTQYF.

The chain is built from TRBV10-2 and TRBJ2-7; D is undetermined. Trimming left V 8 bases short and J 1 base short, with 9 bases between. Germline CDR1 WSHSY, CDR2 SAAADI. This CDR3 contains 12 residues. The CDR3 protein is CASRTLSYEQYF. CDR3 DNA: TGCGCCAGCCGAACATTATCCTACGAGCAGTACTTC.